Below, 17 T cell receptor beta chains from the same sample are listed, as sequenced in a study of T cells after yellow fever vaccination. One entry per CDR3 protein results from TCRdb running MiXCR on the 5' RACE reads. The profile covers 450,000 to 550,000 distinct CDR3 sequences, with 21% appearing a single time and less than 20% taken by the ten largest. Material: PBMCs, obtained approximately 22 days after the first yellow fever vaccination. The receptors originated from a man aged 18 to 35 who received the YFV17D yellow fever vaccine.

This clonotype was seen a few times. This rearrangement joins TRBV4-3 to TRBJ1-6; no clear D. Germline CDR1 LGHNA, CDR2 YSLEER. V shed 1 base and J shed 0 bases, with 10 bases lying between them. The CDR3 totals 17 residues. This CDR3 reads CASSQGAASSYNSPLHF. The CDR3 nucleotides are TGCGCCAGCAGCCAAGGAGCCGCGAGCTCCTATAATTCACCCCTCCACTTT.

The chain is built from TRBV6-2 or TRBV6-3 and TRBJ2-1; TRBD1 agrees at 7 bases. CDR1 and CDR2 (germline): MNHEY, SVGEGT. V lost 4 bases to trimming and J lost 9 bases; unmatched junction nucleotides: 3. The CDR3 is 12 residues long. The CDR3 here is CASSSTGIEQFF. The CDR3 nucleotides are TGTGCCAGCAGTTCGACAGGGATTGAGCAGTTCTTC.

V and J are TRBV3-1 and TRBJ2-5; tentative D call: TRBD2 (5 bases). V lost 6 bases and J 4 bases, leaving 12 bases between the germline ends. CDR1 LGHDT and CDR2 YNNKEL come from the germline V gene (reference sequence). This CDR3 comprises 13 residues. CDR3 region: CASRPPAGETQYF. The CDR3 region has the DNA TGTGCCAGCAGACCCCCGGCGGGAGAGACCCAGTACTTC.

This clonotype was counted at least ten times. The chain uses TRBV5-5 and TRBJ1-1, with D unresolved. Trimming took off 3 bases at V and 3 bases at J, with 12 bases between the two ends. This CDR3 has 14 residues. The V gene's germline CDR1 is SGHKS and CDR2 YYEKEE (reference sequence). DNA of the CDR3: TGTGCCAGCAGCTGGTCTTTTTGGGACACTGAAGCTTTCTTT. Protein product: CASSWSFWDTEAFF.

This clonotype was recorded many times. V gene TRBV5-6 combines with J gene TRBJ2-5; no clear D gene. CDR1 and CDR2 (germline): SGHDT, YYEEEE. This CDR3 comprises 12 residues. The V end was cut by 4 bases, the J end by 7 bases, with 11 bases between. CDR3 protein: CASSPTAGTQYF. CDR3 in DNA: TGTGCCAGCAGCCCAACGGCCGGGACCCAGTACTTC.

The chain has TRBV20-1 and TRBJ2-3, with D tentatively TRBD2 (6 bases). The CDR3 runs 13 residues. The germline V gene has CDR1 DFQATT and CDR2 SNEGSKA (reference sequence). With 4 bases removed from V and 8 bases from J, the gap between germline ends came to 16 bases. CDR3 in amino acids: CSAKAGQAGTQYF. The CDR3 DNA follows: TGCAGTGCTAAGGCGGGGCAGGCAGGTACGCAGTATTTT.

CDR3 amino acids: CASSLGPRSGGYTDTQYF. The CDR3 DNA sequence: TGTGCCAGCAGCTTAGGGCCCAGGAGCGGGGGGTACACAGATACGCAGTATTTT. The genes are TRBV7-6 and TRBJ2-3; 9 bases map to TRBD2. The CDR3 runs to 18 residues. Germline values: CDR1 SGHVS, CDR2 FNYEAQ. With 1 base clipped from V and 2 bases from J, the junction kept 10 bases outside the gene matches.

The sample holds a few counts of this clonotype. The rearrangement joins TRBV5-1 to TRBJ2-3, with D perhaps matching TRBD2 (5 bases). This CDR3 comprises 13 residues. Germline V gene lookup returns CDR1 SGHRS and CDR2 YFSETQ. V dropped 3 bases and J dropped 4 bases, with 9 bases sitting between them. In DNA, the CDR3 is TGCGCCAGCAGCTCCCCGGACTCAGATACGCAGTATTTT. Protein: CASSSPDSDTQYF.

This rearrangement joins TRBV7-9 to TRBJ2-5, with D maybe TRBD1 (5 bases). The V end was cut by 5 bases, the J end by 2 bases, with 15 bases between. CDR3 length equals 15 residues. Germline-derived CDR1 and CDR2 are SEHNR and FQNEAQ (reference sequence). The CDR3 DNA follows: TGTGCCAGCAGCCCACGCTTCAGGGAACAAGAGACCCAGTACTTC. The encoded protein is CASSPRFREQETQYF. The full variable domain, in which reference TRBV7-9 and TRBJ2-5 provide the parts outside the CDR3, is DTGVSQNPRHKITKRGQNVTFRCDPISEHNRLYWYRQTLGQGPEFLTYFQNEAQLEKSRLLSDRFSAERPKGSFSTLEIQRTEQGDSAMYLCASSPRFREQETQYFGPGTRLLVL.

In its sample, this clonotype was seen many times. The chain links TRBV6-1 to TRBJ2-7; possible D gene TRBD1, 6 bases. Germline CDR1 MNHNS, CDR2 SASEGT. CDR3 length equals 16 residues. V lost 6 bases and J 0 bases, leaving 18 bases between the germline ends. The CDR3 loop reads CASSFQDRPSSYEQYV. CDR3 sequence (DNA): TGTGCCAGCAGCTTCCAAGACAGGCCGAGCTCCTACGAGCAGTACGTC.

This clonotype was found a few times. V is TRBV9 and J is TRBJ2-5; no definite D call. The germline V gene has CDR1 SGDLS and CDR2 YYNGEE. This CDR3 is built from 16 residues. V gave up 4 bases and J gave up 2 bases, with 18 bases separating them. This chain's CDR3 is CASSPRPQPPQETQYF. The DNA for the CDR3 is TGTGCCAGCAGCCCCCGACCCCAGCCCCCTCAAGAGACCCAGTACTTC. Full variable domain (rest looked up from reference TRBV9 and TRBJ2-5): DSGVTQTPKHLITATGQRVTLRCSPRSGDLSVYWYQQSLDQGLQFLIQYYNGEERAKGNILERFSAQQFPDLHSELNLSSLELGDSALYFCASSPRPQPPQETQYFGPGTRLLVL.

This chain uses TRBV4-2 with TRBJ1-1; D is perhaps TRBD1 (5 bases). Germline V gene sequence: CDR1 LGHNA, CDR2 YNFKEQ. The ends were cut back, 4 bases at V and 0 bases at J, with 18 bases in the middle. This CDR3 comprises 17 residues. The CDR3: CASSRSPGRAMNTEAFF. CDR3 nucleotide sequence: TGTGCCAGCAGCCGCAGCCCGGGCAGGGCGATGAACACTGAAGCTTTCTTT.

The sample holds a few counts of this clonotype. The chain employs TRBV28 and TRBJ1-1, with TRBD1 identical over 7 bases. Per the germline V gene, CDR1 is MDHEN and CDR2 is SYDVKM. J was trimmed by 0 bases and V by 7 bases; bases with no gene match: 14. The CDR3 is 17 residues long. The CDR3 protein is CASTTGVRQVLNTEAFF. CDR3 DNA sequence: TGTGCCAGCACCACAGGGGTTCGACAGGTTCTGAACACTGAAGCTTTCTTT. Full variable domain (outside the CDR3, taken from reference TRBV28 and TRBJ1-1): DVKVTQSSRYLVKRTGEKVFLECVQDMDHENMFWYRQDPGLGLRLIYFSYDVKMKEKGDIPEGYSVSREKKERFSLILESASTNQTSMYLCASTTGVRQVLNTEAFFGQGTRLTVV.

This clonotype came up a few times. This chain joins TRBV5-1 and TRBJ2-1, with 12 bases lining up with TRBD2. CDR3 length: 16 residues. Germline CDR1 is SGHRS and CDR2 is YFSETQ. Trimming removed 3 bases from V and 10 bases from J; junction bases left unmatched: 11. CDR3: CASSSLLAGGPEEQFF. The DNA for the CDR3 is TGCGCCAGCAGCTCCCTCCTAGCGGGGGGGCCGGAGGAGCAGTTCTTC.

The chain joins TRBV6-5 to TRBJ1-4, with a weak D call TRBD1 (6 bases). Germline-derived CDR1 and CDR2 are MNHEY and SVGAGI. Trimming stripped 2 bases from V and 13 bases from J, with 20 bases between. The CDR3 sequence is 15 residues long. The CDR3 reads CASSYGDRNLGGLFF. CDR3 nucleotides: TGTGCCAGCAGTTACGGTGACAGGAACCTAGGGGGACTGTTTTTT.

This sequence joins TRBV18 and TRBJ2-3; D gene unclear. Trimming took 2 bases from V and 4 from J, leaving 7 bases between them. The germline gives CDR1 KGHSH, CDR2 LQKENI. This CDR3 has 13 amino acids. The CDR3 loop reads CASSPFPPDTQYF. The CDR3 DNA follows: TGTGCCAGCTCACCATTCCCTCCAGATACGCAGTATTTT.

The chain employs TRBV12-3 or TRBV12-4 and TRBJ2-7, with 9 bases fitting TRBD2. The junction had 8 bases not matched to a gene; V was cut back by 7 bases and J by 4 bases. The CDR3 spans 14 residues. In DNA form, the CDR3 reads TGTGCCAGCAACAAAGCGGGGGGAAGGTACGAGCAGTACTTC. Its protein product is CASNKAGGRYEQYF.